The following is a T cell receptor beta chain sequence with its context. As yet, its antigen is unknown. CDR1 is DFQATT and CDR2 is SNEGSKA in the germline V gene (reference sequence). The length of the CDR3 is 16 residues. This entry is derived from a study of T cells expressing NK-cell markers. cDNA encoding TCR beta was synthesized via 5'RACE template switching incorporating UMIs. Using the 5' RACE reads, TCRdb records one entry per CDR3 protein without DNA. The table for this sample gives hundreds of thousands of distinct CDR3 sequences. General observations from the study: About six donors carried dominant NKG2C+ clonotypes that made up roughly 1.0-7.5% of their CD8+ T cells.

The receptor comes from a man aged 18 to 35 in good health. What was sequenced was blood T cells: a sorted CD56 or NKG2C T cell subset, CD4+ or CD8+ T cells, or bulk PBMC T cells (not recorded which). This chain links TRBV20-1 with TRBJ2-5; TCRdb's assignment of TRBD1 cannot be checked, as there is no DNA. The CDR3 reads CSAREGAAGRQETQYF.